These T cell receptor beta chains were read from a single sample in a study of blood T cell repertoires in COVID-19. Method: immunoSEQ multiplex PCR; TCRdb's copy keeps in-frame clones and lacks some. Among 110,000 to 150,000 clones listed, around 90% were seen once. Specimen: peripheral blood. The receptor set was obtained from a woman in her fifties or sixties with acute or convalescent COVID-19. Both conserved end residues are part of each CDR3. The D gene is left open where the match is weak. The size field is filled for only some rows; it gives once, few, many or a size class.

D gene: TRBD1
V gene: TRBV7-3
J gene: TRBJ2-2
clone size: -
CDR3 length: 16
CDR3 DNA: TGTGCCACCCGGGACAGAGGGCGCCCCGACACCGGGGAGCTGTTTTTT
CDR3 protein: CATRDRGRPDTGELFF

D gene: -
V gene: TRBV7-2
J gene: TRBJ2-7
clone size: -
CDR3 length: 16
CDR3 DNA: TGTGCCAGCAGCTTAGAGCCTTTCGACCGCGGCTACGAGCAGTACTTC
CDR3 protein: CASSLEPFDRGYEQYF

D gene: TRBD2
V gene: TRBV19
J gene: TRBJ2-7
clone size: -
CDR3 length: 16
CDR3 DNA: TGTGCCAGTAGTATTACCGGGACTAGCGGTTCCTACGAGCAGTACTTC
CDR3 protein: CASSITGTSGSYEQYF

D gene: TRBD2
V gene: TRBV9
J gene: TRBJ2-7
clone size: -
CDR3 length: 15
CDR3 DNA: TGTGCCAGCAGCCCCTGGACTAGCGGGGGATACGAGCAGTACTTC
CDR3 protein: CASSPWTSGGYEQYF

D gene: -
V gene: TRBV7-9
J gene: TRBJ2-5
clone size: few
CDR3 length: 12
CDR3 DNA: TGTGCCAGCAGCTTAGCGCGGGGGACCCAGTACTTC
CDR3 protein: CASSLARGTQYF

D gene: -
V gene: TRBV30
J gene: TRBJ1-4
clone size: -
CDR3 length: 14
CDR3 DNA: TGTGCCTGGAGGCGGAAAACGGTCTCTGAAAAACTGTTTTTT
CDR3 protein: CAWRRKTVSEKLFF

D gene: TRBD2
V gene: TRBV5-4
J gene: TRBJ2-1
clone size: -
CDR3 length: 14
CDR3 DNA: TGTGCCAGCAGCTTTAACGGGAGGGCAGATGAGCAGTTCTTC
CDR3 protein: CASSFNGRADEQFF

D gene: -
V gene: TRBV19
J gene: TRBJ1-2
clone size: once
CDR3 length: 15
CDR3 DNA: TGTGCCAGTAGTTTACAAGGGGGACGGCGCGATGGCTACACCTTC
CDR3 protein: CASSLQGGRRDGYTF

D gene: -
V gene: TRBV11-2
J gene: TRBJ1-1
clone size: -
CDR3 length: 14
CDR3 DNA: TGTGCCAGCAGCTTAGGGCAGTCGAACACTGAAGCTTTCTTT
CDR3 protein: CASSLGQSNTEAFF

D gene: TRBD1
V gene: TRBV6-4
J gene: TRBJ1-6
clone size: -
CDR3 length: 21
CDR3 DNA: TGTGCCAGCAGTGACTCGGGTATTTTGGGGGACAGGGGTTTCTATAATTCACCCCTCCACTTT
CDR3 protein: CASSDSGILGDRGFYNSPLHF

D gene: TRBD1
V gene: TRBV10-3
J gene: TRBJ1-2
clone size: -
CDR3 length: 14
CDR3 DNA: TGTGCCATCAGTGAAATGGGGGACAGCTATGGCTACACCTTC
CDR3 protein: CAISEMGDSYGYTF

D gene: TRBD1
V gene: TRBV11-2
J gene: TRBJ1-4
clone size: -
CDR3 length: 15
CDR3 DNA: TGTGCCAGCAGGAAACAGGGGGCTGGTAATGAAAAACTGTTTTTT
CDR3 protein: CASRKQGAGNEKLFF

D gene: TRBD1
V gene: TRBV18
J gene: TRBJ2-3
clone size: -
CDR3 length: 14
CDR3 DNA: TGTGCCAGCTCAAGAGGACAGGCCACAGATACGCAGTATTTT
CDR3 protein: CASSRGQATDTQYF

D gene: -
V gene: TRBV4-1
J gene: TRBJ2-5
clone size: -
CDR3 length: 14
CDR3 DNA: TGCGCCAGCAGCCAAGCCCAGGGCGGAGAGACCCAGTACTTC
CDR3 protein: CASSQAQGGETQYF

D gene: -
V gene: TRBV2
J gene: TRBJ2-7
clone size: -
CDR3 length: 15
CDR3 DNA: TGTGCCACCGGGAGTCTCCCACCGTTAGGGTACGAGCAGTACTTC
CDR3 protein: CATGSLPPLGYEQYF

D gene: TRBD1
V gene: TRBV7-2
J gene: TRBJ1-1
clone size: -
CDR3 length: 15
CDR3 DNA: TGTGCCAGCAGCATAGGGGGCTTAGAGACAGGGGAAGCTTTCTTT
CDR3 protein: CASSIGGLETGEAFF

D gene: -
V gene: TRBV19
J gene: TRBJ2-3
clone size: -
CDR3 length: 16
CDR3 DNA: TGTGCCAGTAGTGGCGGGGAAACATCTAGCACAGATACGCAGTATTTT
CDR3 protein: CASSGGETSSTDTQYF

D gene: TRBD1
V gene: TRBV6-5
J gene: TRBJ2-5
clone size: -
CDR3 length: 14
CDR3 DNA: TGTGCCAGCAGCGCACAGGGGGGTAAAGAGACCCAGTACTTC
CDR3 protein: CASSAQGGKETQYF

D gene: -
V gene: TRBV11-2
J gene: TRBJ1-5
clone size: once
CDR3 length: 15
CDR3 DNA: TGTGCCAGCAGCTTAGATTATACCATCGGGCAGCCCCAGCATTTT
CDR3 protein: CASSLDYTIGQPQHF

D gene: -
V gene: TRBV21-1
J gene: TRBJ2-1
clone size: once
CDR3 length: 16
CDR3 DNA: TGTGCCAGCAGCCCACGGGAGGGAGGGCCTTTCAATGAGCAGTTCTTC
CDR3 protein: CASSPREGGPFNEQFF

D gene: -
V gene: TRBV18
J gene: TRBJ1-6
clone size: -
CDR3 length: 15
CDR3 DNA: TGTGCCGGGAGGGGCGCCCCTTTGACTAATTCACCCCTCCACTTT
CDR3 protein: CAGRGAPLTNSPLHF

D gene: -
V gene: TRBV7-2
J gene: TRBJ1-1
clone size: -
CDR3 length: 14
CDR3 DNA: TGTGCCAGCAGCTTAGCGCAGGGTAGGACTGAAGCTTTCTTT
CDR3 protein: CASSLAQGRTEAFF

D gene: -
V gene: TRBV6-5
J gene: TRBJ1-6
clone size: -
CDR3 length: 16
CDR3 DNA: TGTGCCAGCAGTTACTCGAGCCGGGGTCGAGATTCACCCCTCCACTTT
CDR3 protein: CASSYSSRGRDSPLHF

D gene: TRBD1
V gene: TRBV18
J gene: TRBJ1-5
clone size: -
CDR3 length: 15
CDR3 DNA: TGTGCCAGCTCTCCGGGACAGGGGAGCGTTCAGCCCCAGCATTTT
CDR3 protein: CASSPGQGSVQPQHF

D gene: TRBD1
V gene: TRBV5-1
J gene: TRBJ1-2
clone size: -
CDR3 length: 14
CDR3 DNA: TGCGCCAGCAGCCCAGGACAGGGGGCATTGGGCTACACCTTC
CDR3 protein: CASSPGQGALGYTF

D gene: -
V gene: TRBV18
J gene: TRBJ1-2
clone size: few
CDR3 length: 16
CDR3 DNA: TGTGCCAGCTCACCTAAGACCAACCCTAGTAACTATGGCTACACCTTC
CDR3 protein: CASSPKTNPSNYGYTF

D gene: TRBD2
V gene: TRBV7-6
J gene: TRBJ2-3
clone size: -
CDR3 length: 16
CDR3 DNA: TGTGCCAGCAGCTTAGGGGGACTAGCGGGAGTGGATACGCAGTATTTT
CDR3 protein: CASSLGGLAGVDTQYF

D gene: TRBD1
V gene: TRBV23-1
J gene: TRBJ2-7
clone size: -
CDR3 length: 15
CDR3 DNA: TGCGCCAGCAGTCAAAAAGCCGTCAGGGGGCCAGAGCAGTACTTC
CDR3 protein: CASSQKAVRGPEQYF

D gene: TRBD2
V gene: TRBV24-1
J gene: TRBJ2-1
clone size: -
CDR3 length: 17
CDR3 DNA: TGTGCCACCAGTGATTTGCAGCGGGGGAGCTCCTACAATGAGCAGTTCTTC
CDR3 protein: CATSDLQRGSSYNEQFF

D gene: TRBD2
V gene: TRBV6-2/TRBV6-3
J gene: TRBJ2-1
clone size: few
CDR3 length: 15
CDR3 DNA: TGTGCCAGCAGTTACGGGACTAGCGGGAGCTATGAGCAGTTCTTC
CDR3 protein: CASSYGTSGSYEQFF

D gene: -
V gene: TRBV6-5
J gene: TRBJ1-3
clone size: -
CDR3 length: 14
CDR3 DNA: TGTGCCAGCAGTCCCGGCGGGCCTGGAAACACCATATATTTT
CDR3 protein: CASSPGGPGNTIYF

D gene: -
V gene: TRBV3-1/TRBV3-2
J gene: TRBJ1-3
clone size: -
CDR3 length: 15
CDR3 DNA: TGTGCCAGCAGCCTCGGCGCAGGGAACGGAAACACCATATATTTT
CDR3 protein: CASSLGAGNGNTIYF

D gene: -
V gene: TRBV11-2
J gene: TRBJ1-6
clone size: -
CDR3 length: 15
CDR3 DNA: TGTGCCAGCAGCTTAGGGCAGGTTATAAATTCACCCCTCCACTTT
CDR3 protein: CASSLGQVINSPLHF

D gene: -
V gene: TRBV9
J gene: TRBJ2-7
clone size: -
CDR3 length: 14
CDR3 DNA: TGTGCCAGCAGCCCACAGGGTTCCCTCTACGAGCAGTACTTC
CDR3 protein: CASSPQGSLYEQYF

D gene: -
V gene: TRBV6-5
J gene: TRBJ1-2
clone size: -
CDR3 length: 14
CDR3 DNA: TGTGCCAGCAGTTATCTTCAGGGCCTTGATGGCTACACCTTC
CDR3 protein: CASSYLQGLDGYTF

D gene: -
V gene: TRBV29-1
J gene: TRBJ1-1
clone size: -
CDR3 length: 13
CDR3 DNA: TGCAGCGCCGAAAGACAGATGAACACTGAAGCTTTCTTT
CDR3 protein: CSAERQMNTEAFF

D gene: -
V gene: TRBV9
J gene: TRBJ2-3
clone size: -
CDR3 length: 16
CDR3 DNA: TGTGCCAGCGAGGGTACCGGGACAACCAAAACAGATACGCAGTATTTT
CDR3 protein: CASEGTGTTKTDTQYF

D gene: -
V gene: TRBV4-1
J gene: TRBJ1-4
clone size: -
CDR3 length: 19
CDR3 DNA: TGCGCCAGCAGCCAAGAGCCGGCCACGGGGTATGCAACTAATGAAAAACTGTTTTTT
CDR3 protein: CASSQEPATGYATNEKLFF

D gene: -
V gene: TRBV4-1
J gene: TRBJ1-3
clone size: -
CDR3 length: 17
CDR3 DNA: TGCGCCAGCAGCCAAGATCCCATACCGAGGCCCGGAAACACCATATATTTT
CDR3 protein: CASSQDPIPRPGNTIYF

D gene: TRBD1
V gene: TRBV28
J gene: TRBJ1-2
clone size: -
CDR3 length: 14
CDR3 DNA: TGTGCCAGCAGTTCCGGACAGGGTAACTATGGCTACACCTTC
CDR3 protein: CASSSGQGNYGYTF

D gene: TRBD1
V gene: TRBV18
J gene: TRBJ1-4
clone size: -
CDR3 length: 17
CDR3 DNA: TGTGCCAGCTCCTCTGCCGTACCACAGGGGCTTGGTGAAAAACTGTTTTTT
CDR3 protein: CASSSAVPQGLGEKLFF

D gene: TRBD1
V gene: TRBV6-5
J gene: TRBJ1-2
clone size: -
CDR3 length: 14
CDR3 DNA: TGTGCCAGCAGTTACGTCGGGACAGGGTATGGCTACACCTTC
CDR3 protein: CASSYVGTGYGYTF

D gene: TRBD2
V gene: TRBV3-1/TRBV3-2
J gene: TRBJ2-5
clone size: -
CDR3 length: 16
CDR3 DNA: TGTGCCAGCAGCCACGGTGCCGCTAGCGGACAAGAGACCCAGTACTTC
CDR3 protein: CASSHGAASGQETQYF

D gene: TRBD1
V gene: TRBV6-5
J gene: TRBJ1-6
clone size: -
CDR3 length: 15
CDR3 DNA: TGTGCCAGCAGTTCGTCCGACAGGGGAAATTCACCCCTCCACTTT
CDR3 protein: CASSSSDRGNSPLHF

D gene: -
V gene: TRBV7-9
J gene: TRBJ1-3
clone size: -
CDR3 length: 16
CDR3 DNA: TGTGCCAGCAGCTTAGGCGGGGGTTACTCTGGAAACACCATATATTTT
CDR3 protein: CASSLGGGYSGNTIYF

D gene: -
V gene: TRBV24-1
J gene: TRBJ2-3
clone size: once
CDR3 length: 15
CDR3 DNA: TGTGCCACCAGTGAAGAGGGTGAGCCCACAGATACGCAGTATTTT
CDR3 protein: CATSEEGEPTDTQYF

D gene: -
V gene: TRBV6-6
J gene: TRBJ1-1
clone size: -
CDR3 length: 11
CDR3 DNA: TGTGCCAGCGAAGACGGGGTTGAAGCTTTCTTT
CDR3 protein: CASEDGVEAFF

D gene: -
V gene: TRBV5-1
J gene: TRBJ2-7
clone size: -
CDR3 length: 12
CDR3 DNA: TGCGCCAGCAGCTTGTCAGACTACGAGCAGTACTTC
CDR3 protein: CASSLSDYEQYF